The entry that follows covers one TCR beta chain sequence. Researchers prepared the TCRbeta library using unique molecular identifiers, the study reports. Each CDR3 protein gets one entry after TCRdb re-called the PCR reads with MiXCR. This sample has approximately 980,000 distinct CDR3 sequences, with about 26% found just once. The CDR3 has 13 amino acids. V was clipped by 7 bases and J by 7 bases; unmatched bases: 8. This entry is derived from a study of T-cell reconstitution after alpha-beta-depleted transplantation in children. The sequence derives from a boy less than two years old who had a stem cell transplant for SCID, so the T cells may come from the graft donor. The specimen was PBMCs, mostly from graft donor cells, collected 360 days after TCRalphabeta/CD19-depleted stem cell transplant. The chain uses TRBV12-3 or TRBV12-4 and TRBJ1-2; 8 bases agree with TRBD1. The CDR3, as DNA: TGTGCCAGCACACCGGACAGGGAAGGTGGCTACACCTTC. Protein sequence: CASTPDREGGYTF.